This TCR beta chain was identified in a study of vaccination and CD4 T cells after COVID-19. Sequencing of DNA taken from cultured CD4+ T cells relied on the Oncomine TCR Beta short-read assay. One entry per CDR3 protein results from TCRdb running MiXCR on the PCR reads. The table lists roughly 12,000 distinct CDR3 sequences, under 75% of them singletons. Specified treatment: roughly 10-day PBMC culture with coronavirus spike peptide pools or control peptides (ViraFEST assay). This clonotype was observed a few times. Its antigen is still unknown. CDR3 size: 18 residues. V lost 5 bases, J lost 12 bases, and 32 bases lay in between. Germline assignment: CDR1 MDHEN and CDR2 SYDVKM.

The source of this sequence is a human donor who had recovered from COVID-19. The V gene is TRBV28, the J gene TRBJ2-1, with D unclear. Sequencing was performed on CD4+ T cells from blood, cultured in vitro. In DNA form, the CDR3 reads TGTGCCAGCAGTGGGGTGGACGGGCCAAAGTTCCCTCCTAGGGTGCAGTTCTTC. This gives the protein CASSGVDGPKFPPRVQFF.